Reported below is one T cell receptor beta chain. This receptor's antigen is unknown. It has no much larger one-base neighbor in the sample; base qualities were not kept. Ficoll-Paque density gradient centrifugation was the method used to isolate PBMCs. For sequencing, an Illumina NovaSeq 6000 was employed. Using 5'RACE with constant-segment primers, TCRalpha and TCRbeta cDNA libraries were constructed, with sample barcodes and unique molecular identifiers added in the process. Trizol reagent was used to extract RNA from every sample. Libraries were amplified in two PCR steps, with a second sample barcode and Illumina TruSeq adapters added in the second step. The libraries were sequenced on an Illumina NovaSeq using 2 x 150 bp paired-end reads. In the original analysis: The reads were demultiplexed and collapsed into UMI-guided consensus sequences using migec v1.2.7. Using mixcr v2.1.11, UMI consensuses were aligned to TRA and TRB V and J templates and then assembled into clonotypes. Clonotypes were classified as expanded or contracted when called significant by both edgeR and NoisET, with noise models trained on biological replicates. For edgeR calls, the cutoffs were a false discovery rate-adjusted p below 0.01 and a log2 fold-change threshold of 1. As an exploratory analysis of dynamics, PCA with hierarchical clustering was applied to max-normalized trajectories of the 1000 most abundant clonotypes. Each responding clone was given a CD4 or CD8 phenotype based on the CD4+ and CD8+ repertoires, which had been sequenced separately. Using fastp at Q25 and MiXCR, TCRdb reprocessed the public reads and kept productive beta chains. A single entry per CDR3 protein holds the most common genes and DNA from its merged rows. The V and J calls and clone size come from TCRdb's table, not from the authors' own analysis. The sample table holds roughly 200,000 distinct CDR3 sequences, of which roughly 16% were seen once. The ten biggest clones cover roughly 1.9% of the sample.

The data were obtained in a study of T-cell memory formation after mild COVID-19 (dated by TCRdb to the early 2020s). Looking at the study overall: TCR sequence clusters from the two donors were found to be largely donor specific. In a couple of donors, T-cell clones that expanded and contracted after mild COVID-19 were tracked by sequencing TCRalpha and TCRbeta repertoires over time. Two young, previously healthy adult volunteers, one female and one male, were included in the cohort. What the study reported, not specific to this receptor: Contracting CD4+ clones were located mainly in the CM and EM memory subsets, whereas CD8+ clones were found to be enriched in EMRA. The study covered only a couple of mild cases, and larger cohorts including severe cases with pre-infection samples were considered necessary. Some responding clones were found in pre-infection memory, which suggests that pre-existing cross-reactive memory T cells took part in the SARS-CoV-2 response. SARS-CoV-2 specificity was not confirmed for the second-wave clones peaking on day 37. From day 15 to 85, contracting clones showed balanced CD4/CD8 phenotypes, whereas a second wave of clones that expanded from day 15 to 37 leaned towards CD4+.

Trimming accounts for 2 bases at V and 2 bases at J, while the number of junction bases matched to no gene is 6. Counted from cysteine to phenylalanine, this CDR3 has 15 amino acids. Only CDR3 DNA is held: 45 bases, read in frame from base 1. CDR1 and CDR2 (SQVTM, ANQGSEA) derive from the germline V gene. The rearrangement joined TRBV29-1 to TRBJ2-1, and TRBD2 matches 7 of the central bases. This sequence was found in an adult woman who had mild COVID-19 (a few samples of this study predate the infection). The sample titles of this study are shuffled in the database, so cell type and time point are left out; the donor was told from shared clones. Sequenced: PBMCs or a T cell subset sorted from them (not recorded which). This receptor has the CDR3 CSVEYGGRTYNEQFF. The nucleotide sequence is TGCAGCGTTGAATATGGCGGGAGAACCTACAATGAGCAGTTCTTC.